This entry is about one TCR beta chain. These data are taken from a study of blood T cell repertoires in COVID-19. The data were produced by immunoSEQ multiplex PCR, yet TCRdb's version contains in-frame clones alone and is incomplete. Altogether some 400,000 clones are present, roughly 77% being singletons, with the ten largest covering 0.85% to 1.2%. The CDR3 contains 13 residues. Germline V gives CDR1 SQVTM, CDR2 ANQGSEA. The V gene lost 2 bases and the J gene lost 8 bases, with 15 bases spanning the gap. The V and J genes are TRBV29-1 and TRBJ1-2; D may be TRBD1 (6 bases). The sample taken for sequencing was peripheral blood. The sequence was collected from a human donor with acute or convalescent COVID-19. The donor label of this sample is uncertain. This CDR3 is CSVERAQDRGYTF. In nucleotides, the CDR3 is TGCAGCGTTGAAAGAGCCCAAGACAGGGGCTACACCTTC.